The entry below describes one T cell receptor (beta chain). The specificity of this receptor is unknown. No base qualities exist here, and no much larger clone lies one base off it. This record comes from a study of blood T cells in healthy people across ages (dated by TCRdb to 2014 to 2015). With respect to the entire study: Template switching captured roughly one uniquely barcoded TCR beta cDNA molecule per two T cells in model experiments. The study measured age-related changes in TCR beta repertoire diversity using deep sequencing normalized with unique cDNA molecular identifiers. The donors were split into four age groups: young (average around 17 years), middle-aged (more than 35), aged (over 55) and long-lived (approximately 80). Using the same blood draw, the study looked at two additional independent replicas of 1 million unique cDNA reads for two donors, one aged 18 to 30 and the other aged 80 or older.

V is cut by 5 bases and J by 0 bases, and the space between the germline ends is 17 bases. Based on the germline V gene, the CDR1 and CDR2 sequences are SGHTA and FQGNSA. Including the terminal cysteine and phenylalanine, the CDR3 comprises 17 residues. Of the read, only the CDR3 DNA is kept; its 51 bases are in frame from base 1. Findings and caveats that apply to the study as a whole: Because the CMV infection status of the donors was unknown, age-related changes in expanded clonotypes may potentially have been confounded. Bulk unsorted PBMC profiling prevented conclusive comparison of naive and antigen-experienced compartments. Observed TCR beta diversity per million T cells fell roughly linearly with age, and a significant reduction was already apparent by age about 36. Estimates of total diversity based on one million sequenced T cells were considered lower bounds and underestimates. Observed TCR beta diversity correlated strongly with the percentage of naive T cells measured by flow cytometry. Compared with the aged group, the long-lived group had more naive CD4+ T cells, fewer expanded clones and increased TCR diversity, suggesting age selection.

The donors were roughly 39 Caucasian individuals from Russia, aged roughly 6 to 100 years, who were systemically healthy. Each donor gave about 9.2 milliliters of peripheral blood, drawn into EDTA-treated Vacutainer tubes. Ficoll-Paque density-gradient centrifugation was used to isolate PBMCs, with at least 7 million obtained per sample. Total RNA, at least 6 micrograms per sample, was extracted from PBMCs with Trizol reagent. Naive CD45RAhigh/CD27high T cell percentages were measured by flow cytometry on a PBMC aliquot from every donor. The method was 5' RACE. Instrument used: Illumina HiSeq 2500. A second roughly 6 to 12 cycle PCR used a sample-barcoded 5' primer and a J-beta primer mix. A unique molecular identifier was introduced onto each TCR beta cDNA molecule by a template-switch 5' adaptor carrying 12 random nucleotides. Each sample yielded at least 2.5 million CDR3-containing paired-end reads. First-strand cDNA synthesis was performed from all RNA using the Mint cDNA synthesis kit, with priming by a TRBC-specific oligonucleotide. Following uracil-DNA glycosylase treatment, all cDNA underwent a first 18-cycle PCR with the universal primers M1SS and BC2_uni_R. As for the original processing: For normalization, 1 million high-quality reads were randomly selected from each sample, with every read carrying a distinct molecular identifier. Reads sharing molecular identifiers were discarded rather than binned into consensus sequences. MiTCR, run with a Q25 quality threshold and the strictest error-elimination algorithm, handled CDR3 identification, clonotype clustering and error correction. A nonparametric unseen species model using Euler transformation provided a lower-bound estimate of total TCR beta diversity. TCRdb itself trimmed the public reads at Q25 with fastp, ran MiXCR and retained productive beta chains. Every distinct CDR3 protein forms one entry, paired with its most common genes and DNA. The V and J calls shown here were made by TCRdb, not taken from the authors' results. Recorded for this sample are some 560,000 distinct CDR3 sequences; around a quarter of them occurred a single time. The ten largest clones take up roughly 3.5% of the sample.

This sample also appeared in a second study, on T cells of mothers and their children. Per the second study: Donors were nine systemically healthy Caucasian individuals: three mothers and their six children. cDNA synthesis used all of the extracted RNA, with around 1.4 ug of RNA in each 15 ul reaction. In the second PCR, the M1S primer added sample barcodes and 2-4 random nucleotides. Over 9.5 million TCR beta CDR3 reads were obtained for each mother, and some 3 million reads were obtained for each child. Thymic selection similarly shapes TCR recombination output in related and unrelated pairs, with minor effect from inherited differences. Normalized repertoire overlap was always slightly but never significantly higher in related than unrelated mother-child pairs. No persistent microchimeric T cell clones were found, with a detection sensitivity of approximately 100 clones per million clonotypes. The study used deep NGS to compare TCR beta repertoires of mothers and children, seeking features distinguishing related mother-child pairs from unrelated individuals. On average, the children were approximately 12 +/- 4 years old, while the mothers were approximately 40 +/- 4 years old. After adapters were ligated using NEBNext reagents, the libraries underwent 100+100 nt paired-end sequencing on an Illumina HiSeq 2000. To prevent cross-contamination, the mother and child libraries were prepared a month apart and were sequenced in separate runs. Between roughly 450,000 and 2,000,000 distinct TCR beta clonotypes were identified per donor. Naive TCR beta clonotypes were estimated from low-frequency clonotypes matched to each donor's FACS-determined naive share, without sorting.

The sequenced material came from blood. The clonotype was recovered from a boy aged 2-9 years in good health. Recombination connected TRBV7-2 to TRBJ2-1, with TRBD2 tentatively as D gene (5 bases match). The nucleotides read TGTGCCAGCAGCCCAAGATGGGGAGAAAGCTCCTACAATGAGCAGTTCTTC. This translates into CASSPRWGESSYNEQFF.